Shown below are 20 T cell receptor beta chains from a single sample sequenced in a study of T cell changes during pregnancy in multiple sclerosis. TCRdb keeps only in-frame clones here, not all; method: immunoSEQ multiplex PCR. The sample lists about 70,000 clones; 80% to 95% were seen once. The material was peripheral blood, obtained in the first trimester of pregnancy. The source of these receptors is a female donor with multiple sclerosis, enrolled in a pregnancy study.

The V call is TRBV18, the J call TRBJ1-6; TRBD1 aligns across 7 bases. CDR1 and CDR2 (germline): KGHSH, LQKENI. With V trimmed by 2 bases and J by 9 bases, 7 bases remained unmatched. CDR3 size: 15 residues. Here the CDR3 reads CASSPRQGDASPLHF. CDR3 sequence (DNA): TGTGCCAGCTCACCAAGACAGGGCGACGCTTCACCCCTCCACTTT.

This rearrangement joins TRBV9 to TRBJ1-3; a weak D match, TRBD1 (5 bases). The germline V gene has CDR1 SGDLS and CDR2 YYNGEE. The CDR3 sequence is 12 residues long. The V end was cut by 7 bases, the J end by 4 bases, with 9 bases between. CDR3 region: CASGASGNTIYF. The CDR3 region has the DNA TGTGCCAGCGGGGCGTCAGGAAACACCATATATTTT.

The rearrangement uses TRBV7-6 and TRBJ2-5; D is possibly TRBD2 (5 bases). The CDR3 runs 17 residues. V gave up 8 bases and J gave up 4 bases, with 26 bases separating them. CDR1 is SGHVS and CDR2 is FNYEAQ in the germline V gene. The CDR3 region is CASSRGGRAVPRETQYF. The CDR3 DNA reads as TGTGCCAGCTCTCGCGGAGGCCGGGCAGTACCAAGAGAGACCCAGTACTTC.

This clone has only one observation. The chain combines TRBV6-5 with TRBJ1-1; tentatively, D is TRBD1 (5 bases). CDR1 is MNHEY and CDR2 is SVGAGI in the germline V gene. The CDR3 consists of 13 residues. With 7 bases removed from V and 1 base from J, the gap between germline ends came to 10 bases. CDR3: CASKDGQNTEAFF. CDR3 in DNA: TGTGCCAGCAAGGACGGACAGAACACTGAAGCTTTCTTT.

This sequence joins TRBV18 and TRBJ1-5, with D possibly being TRBD1 (5 bases). Trimming left V 2 bases short and J 5 bases short, with 13 bases between. The CDR3 contains 15 residues. The V gene's germline CDR1 is KGHSH and CDR2 LQKENI. The CDR3 here is CASSPTGGGDQPQHF. CDR3 nucleotide sequence: TGTGCCAGCTCACCAACGGGGGGGGGAGATCAGCCCCAGCATTTT.

The rearrangement uses TRBV7-3 and TRBJ2-5; 7 bases map to TRBD2. Germline V gene lookup returns CDR1 SGHTA and CDR2 FQGTGA. V gave up 2 bases and J gave up 1 base; unmatched junction bases: 4. The CDR3 totals 15 residues. The chain's CDR3 is CASSLRAGIQETQYF. The CDR3 bases are TGTGCCAGCAGCTTACGAGCGGGGATCCAAGAGACCCAGTACTTC.

This clone was seen once. The gene calls are TRBV6-6 and TRBJ1-6; 7 bases match TRBD1. Germline assignment: CDR1 MNHNY and CDR2 SVGAGI (reference sequence). The CDR3 has 14 amino acids. Unmatched junction bases numbered 2, after V lost 2 bases and J lost 7 bases. The CDR3 region has the DNA TGTGCCAGCAGTTACGGGGACAGCAATTCACCCCTCCACTTT. It codes for CASSYGDSNSPLHF.

V and J are TRBV6-1 and TRBJ2-7; 12 positions agree with TRBD2. This CDR3 region has 16 residues. The germline CDR1 and CDR2 sequences are MNHNS and SASEGT. V shed 2 bases and J 4 bases; nucleotides not matched to a gene: 6. The CDR3 sequence: CASSEFLLAGGYEQYF. The CDR3, as DNA: TGTGCCAGCAGTGAATTCTTACTAGCGGGGGGATACGAGCAGTACTTC.

This clone was seen just once. This CDR3 is also generated by other DNA sequences in the sample. V usage is TRBV5-1 and J usage is TRBJ1-1; 8 bases map to TRBD1. The V and J ends lost 2 bases and 1 base, in that order; junction bases with no gene match: 1. The CDR3 loop spans 14 amino acids. Germline CDR1 and CDR2: SGHRS and YFSETQ. CDR3 in DNA: TGCGCCAGCAGCTTTCAGGGGGCGAACACTGAAGCTTTCTTT. Translating it yields CASSFQGANTEAFF. The full variable domain, rest sourced from reference TRBV5-1 and TRBJ1-1, is KAGVTQTPRYLIKTRGQQVTLSCSPISGHRSVSWYQQTPGQGLQFLFEYFSETQRNKGNFPGRFSGRQFSNSRSEMNVSTLELGDSALYLCASSFQGANTEAFFGQGTRLTVV.

The chain employs TRBV7-2 and TRBJ2-3; 11 positions agree with TRBD2. Germline V CDR1 and CDR2: SGHTA, FQGNSA. The CDR3 is made up of 19 amino acids. Trimming took 3 bases from V and 6 from J; bases not matched to a gene: 17. CDR3 in amino acids: CASSFTSGSLITGWDTQYF. For the CDR3, the DNA is TGTGCCAGCAGCTTCACTAGCGGGAGTCTTATCACAGGGTGGGATACGCAGTATTTT.

The CDR3 is CTGGLSYEQYF. CDR3 bases: TGCACAGGGGGACTTTCCTACGAGCAGTACTTC. The chain carries TRBV20-1 and TRBJ2-7; maybe TRBD1 (7 bases). Germline V gene sequence: CDR1 DFQATT, CDR2 SNEGSKA (reference sequence). The CDR3 loop spans 11 amino acids.

The chain carries TRBV7-7 and TRBJ2-3, with TRBD2 matching over 8 bases. V gave up 4 bases and J gave up 3 bases; unmatched junction bases: 15. The CDR3 runs to 18 residues. The germline V gene encodes CDR1 SSHAT and CDR2 FNYEAQ (reference sequence). CDR3 DNA: TGTGCCAGCAGCTCTGGACGGGGGGGCTTAGGTTCGACAGATACGCAGTATTTT. Translating gives CASSSGRGGLGSTDTQYF.

The rearrangement links TRBV21-1 to TRBJ1-2; TRBD1, the table's D call, was not compared with the DNA. TRBV21-1 is noted as a pseudogene. The CDR3 extends over 13 amino acids. CDR3 region: CASSIRGPYGYTF. In DNA, the CDR3 is TGTGCCAGCAGCATCAGGGGCCCCTATGGCTACACCTTC.

The chain joins TRBV2 to TRBJ1-2; D remains ambiguous. Germline V CDR1 and CDR2: SNHLY, FYNNEI. The CDR3 is made up of 15 amino acids. V was cut by 5 bases and J by 7 bases, with 20 bases left in between. CDR3 sequence: CASSSTGAPTAGYTF. The CDR3 DNA is TGTGCCAGCAGTTCCACGGGAGCCCCTACTGCTGGCTACACCTTC.

V and J are TRBV7-2 and TRBJ2-5, with 13 positions matching TRBD2. Germline V CDR1 and CDR2: SGHTA, FQGNSA. V was pared by 5 bases and J by 5 bases, with 11 bases of the junction left unmatched. This CDR3 is built from 17 residues. The CDR3: CASSPQGLAGRGETQYF. Written as DNA, the CDR3 is TGTGCCAGCAGCCCACAGGGACTAGCGGGGCGGGGGGAGACCCAGTACTTC.

The chain uses TRBV19 and TRBJ2-3; 9 positions match TRBD2. V lost 5 bases and J lost 2; bases outside the gene matches: 5. Germline loops: CDR1 LNHDA, CDR2 SQIVND (reference sequence). CDR3 length: 15 amino acids. CDR3 sequence: CASSWAGGDTDTQYF. Here the CDR3 DNA reads TGTGCCAGTAGTTGGGCGGGAGGGGACACAGATACGCAGTATTTT. The full variable domain, its missing parts supplied by reference TRBV19 and TRBJ2-3, is DGGITQSPKYLFRKEGQNVTLSCEQNLNHDAMYWYRQDPGQGLRLIYYSQIVNDFQKGDIAEGYSVSREKKESFPLTVTSAQKNPTAFYLCASSWAGGDTDTQYFGPGTRLTVL.

The CDR3 coding sequence is TGTGCCAGCAGCAACCGGGACAAAGCCTACGAGCAGTACTTC. Translating gives CASSNRDKAYEQYF. This chain joins TRBV7-9 and TRBJ2-7, with D perhaps matching TRBD1 (6 bases). The CDR3 covers 14 residues. Trimming removed 5 bases from V and 2 bases from J, with 13 bases in between. Germline CDR1 SEHNR, CDR2 FQNEAQ (reference sequence).

The chain carries TRBV10-1 and TRBJ1-2; D not resolved. This CDR3 contains 17 residues. CDR1 and CDR2 (germline): WNHNN, SYGVQD (reference sequence). Trimming shortened V by 3 bases and J by 0 bases, and 17 bases separated the two germline ends. In DNA form, the CDR3 reads TGCGCCAGCAGTGAAGGCGGCTGCCCCTCAGCTAACTATGGCTACACCTTC. Translation: CASSEGGCPSANYGYTF.

The chain joins TRBV6-4 to TRBJ1-1; tentative D call: TRBD1 (6 bases). V was shortened by 6 bases and J by 5 bases, with 16 bases between the two germline ends. The CDR3 totals 14 residues. CDR1 is MRHNA, CDR2 SNTAGT, per germline. In nucleotides, the CDR3 is TGTGCCAGCAGGATTCCGGACAGCCAGACTGAAGCTTTCTTT. Its translation: CASRIPDSQTEAFF.

This sequence joins TRBV27 and TRBJ2-3; TRBD2 agrees at 10 bases. This CDR3 spans 15 amino acids. CDR1 MNHEY and CDR2 SMNVEV come from the germline V gene (reference sequence). The ends lost 5 bases at V and 2 bases at J; junction bases unmatched: 4. CDR3 residues: CASSLSGRYTDTQYF. The DNA of the CDR3 is TGTGCCAGCAGTCTTAGCGGGAGGTACACAGATACGCAGTATTTT.